The sequence of this T cell receptor beta chain was determined in a study of radiation and T cells in renal cell carcinoma. Turning to this clone: What it recognizes is unknown.

Clones were read by immunoSEQ multiplex PCR, and TCRdb kept only the in-frame ones, dropping some. The sample lists about 78,000 clones, 89% occurring once. Time point denoted: blood 4 weeks post-SBRT, at nephrectomy. Described treatment: 15 Gy SBRT to primary tumor, nephrectomy 4 weeks later. Nephrectomy followed 15 Gy stereotactic body radiation by 4 weeks. Serial blood draws occurred at baseline and 2 and 4 weeks post-SBRT. CDR3 size: 16 residues. Germline V gene data show CDR1 as LGHNA and CDR2 as YNFKEQ. The germline V and J ends were trimmed by 4 bases and 9 bases, with 19 bases remaining between them. Broader study findings: In blood, top tumor clones expanded by 2 weeks, shrinking by 4.

This material consisted of blood, taken from a patient whose treatment included radiotherapy and nephrectomy. The TCR comes from a woman in her 70s with renal cell carcinoma. The chain has TRBV4-2 and TRBJ1-6, with a possible D match to TRBD1 (6 bases). CDR3 loop: CASSPGGGGAGSPLHF. In DNA form, the CDR3 reads TGTGCCAGCAGCCCTGGCGGTGGGGGGGCAGGTTCACCCCTCCACTTT.